This TCR beta chain was recovered during a study of preoperative IRX-2 immunotherapy in early breast cancer. Indicated treatment: preoperative locoregional IRX-2 cytokine immunotherapy. This phase Ib study tested locoregional IRX-2 cytokine immunotherapy given before surgery. Only in-frame clones appear in the TCRdb table, and some are missing; sequencing was by immunoSEQ multiplex PCR. The data show under 45,000 clones, approximately 95% seen once. Germline V gives CDR1 MGHRA, CDR2 YSYEKL. The CDR3 covers 16 residues. V lost 0 bases and J lost 2, with 13 bases in between. The starting material was tumor tissue, obtained after IRX-2 immunotherapy. This sequence joins TRBV4-1 and TRBJ2-5; possible D gene TRBD1, 5 bases. The sequence was collected from a human donor with breast cancer. In DNA, the CDR3 is TGCGCCAGCAGCCAAGATAGTGGAGCAGGGCAAGAGACCCAGTACTTC. Its translation: CASSQDSGAGQETQYF.